This T cell receptor (beta chain) is drawn from a study of blood T cells in healthy people across ages. Study results and caveats: When set beside aged donors, long-lived donors presented more naive CD4+ cells and higher diversity.

V gave up 2 bases and J gave up 8 bases, with 10 bases separating them. Germline V CDR1 and CDR2: SGHDN, FVKESK. CDR3 size: 13 residues. Sample-barcoded 5' priming and a J-beta primer mix drove a second PCR of about 6 to 12 cycles. Each of the samples gave a minimum of 2.5 million paired-end reads that contained CDR3. TCRdb used MiXCR to reprocess the 5' RACE reads, holding one entry per CDR3 protein. The profile shows approximately 800,000 distinct CDR3 sequences, around a quarter of them singletons. To note about this clonotype: Its antigen is still unknown.

In addition, the sample was reused for a study of T cells of mothers and their children.

The material sequenced was blood. This rearrangement joins TRBV14 to TRBJ2-1, with no clear D. This clonotype was obtained from a boy between 5 and 17 years old in good health. CDR3 sequence (DNA): TGTGCCAGCAGCCAACCGTACGGCGATGAGCAGTTCTTC. This codes for CASSQPYGDEQFF.